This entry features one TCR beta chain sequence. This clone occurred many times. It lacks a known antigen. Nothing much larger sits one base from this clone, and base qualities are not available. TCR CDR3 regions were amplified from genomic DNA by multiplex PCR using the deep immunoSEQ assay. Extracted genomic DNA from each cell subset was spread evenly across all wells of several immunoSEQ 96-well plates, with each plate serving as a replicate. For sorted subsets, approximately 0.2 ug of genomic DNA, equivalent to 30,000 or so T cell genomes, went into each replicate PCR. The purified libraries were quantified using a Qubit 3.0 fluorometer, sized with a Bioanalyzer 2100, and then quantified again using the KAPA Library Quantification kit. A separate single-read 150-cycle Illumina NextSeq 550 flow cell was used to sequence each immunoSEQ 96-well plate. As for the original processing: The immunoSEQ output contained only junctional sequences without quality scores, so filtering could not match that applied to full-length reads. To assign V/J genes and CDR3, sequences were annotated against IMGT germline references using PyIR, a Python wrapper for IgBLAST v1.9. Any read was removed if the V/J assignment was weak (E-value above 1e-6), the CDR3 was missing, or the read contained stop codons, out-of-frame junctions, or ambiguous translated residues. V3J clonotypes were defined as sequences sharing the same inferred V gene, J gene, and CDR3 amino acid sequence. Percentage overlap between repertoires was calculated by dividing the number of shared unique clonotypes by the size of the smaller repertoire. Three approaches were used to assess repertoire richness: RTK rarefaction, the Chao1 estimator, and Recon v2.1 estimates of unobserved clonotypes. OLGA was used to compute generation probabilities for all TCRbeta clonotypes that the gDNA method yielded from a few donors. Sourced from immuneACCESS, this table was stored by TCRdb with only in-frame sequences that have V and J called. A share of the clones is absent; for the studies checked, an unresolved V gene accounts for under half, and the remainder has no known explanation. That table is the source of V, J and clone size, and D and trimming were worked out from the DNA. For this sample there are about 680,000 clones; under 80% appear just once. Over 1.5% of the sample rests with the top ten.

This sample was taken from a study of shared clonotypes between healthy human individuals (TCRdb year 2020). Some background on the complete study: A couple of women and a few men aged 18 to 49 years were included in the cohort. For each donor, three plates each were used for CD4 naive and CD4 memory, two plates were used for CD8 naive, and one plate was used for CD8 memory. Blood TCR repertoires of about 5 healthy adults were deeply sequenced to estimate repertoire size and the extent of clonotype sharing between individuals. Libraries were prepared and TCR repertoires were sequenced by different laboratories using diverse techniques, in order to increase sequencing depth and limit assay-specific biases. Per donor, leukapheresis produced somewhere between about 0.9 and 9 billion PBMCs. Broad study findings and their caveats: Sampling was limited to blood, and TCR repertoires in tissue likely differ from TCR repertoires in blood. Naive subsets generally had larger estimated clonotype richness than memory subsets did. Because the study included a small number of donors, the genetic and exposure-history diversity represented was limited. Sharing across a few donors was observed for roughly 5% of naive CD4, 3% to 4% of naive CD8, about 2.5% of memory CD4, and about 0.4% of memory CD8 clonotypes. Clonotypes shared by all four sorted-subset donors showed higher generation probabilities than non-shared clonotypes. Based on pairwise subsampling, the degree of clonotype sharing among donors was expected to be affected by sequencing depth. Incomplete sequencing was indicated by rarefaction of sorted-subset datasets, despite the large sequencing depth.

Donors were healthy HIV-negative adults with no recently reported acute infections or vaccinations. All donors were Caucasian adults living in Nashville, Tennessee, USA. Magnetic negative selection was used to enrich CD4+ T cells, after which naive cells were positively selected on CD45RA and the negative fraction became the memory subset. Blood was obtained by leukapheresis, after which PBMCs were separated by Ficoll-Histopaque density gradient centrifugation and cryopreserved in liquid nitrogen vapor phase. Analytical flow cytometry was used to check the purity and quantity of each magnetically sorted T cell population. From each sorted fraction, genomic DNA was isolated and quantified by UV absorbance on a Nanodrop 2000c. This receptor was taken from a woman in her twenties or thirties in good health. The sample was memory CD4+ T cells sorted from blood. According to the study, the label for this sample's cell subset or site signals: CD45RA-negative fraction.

The CDR3 reads as follows: CASSARDSKTVSGANVLTF. The sequence in DNA is TGTGCCAGCAGTGCCCGGGACAGCAAGACGGTCTCTGGGGCCAACGTCCTGACTTTC. Rearrangement joined TRBV6-1 to TRBJ2-6; 7 bases in the junction line up with TRBD1. V lost 4 bases and J lost 0 bases, and the count of bases not matched to a germline gene is 12. CDR3 length: 19 amino acids, cysteine to phenylalanine. Only the CDR3 DNA is retained, 57 bases long and in frame from the first base. In the germline V gene, CDR1 corresponds to MNHNS and CDR2 to SASEGT.